This T cell receptor (beta chain) was observed in a study of technical replicates of blood from a handful of donors (dated by TCRdb to the late 2010s). On this clone itself: What this receptor recognizes is not known. No base qualities exist here, and no much larger clone lies one base off it.

The junction shows trimming of 2 bases on V and 6 bases on J, and the gene matches do not reach 11 bases of it. Per the germline V gene, MGHRA is the CDR1 and YSYEKL is the CDR2. From its cysteine to its phenylalanine, the CDR3 spans 17 amino acids. The kept DNA is CDR3 alone, 51 bases in frame from the first base. The library was produced with the immunoSEQ multiplex PCR assay. TCRdb re-hosts the immuneACCESS table, in-frame sequences only. Its copies lack some clones; in the studies checked, an unresolved V gene accounts for under half of them, and the cause for the rest is not known. The sample table holds under 70,000 clones, of which around 94% were seen once. The top ten constitute approximately 0.38% of the sample.

This chain joins TRBV4-1 to TRBJ2-2; the central 8 bases match TRBD1. Input material: T cells isolated from PBMCs. The source is a human donor in good health. Here the CDR3 is given as CASSQPPDREKPGELFF. The sequence in DNA is TGCGCCAGCAGCCAACCCCCGGACAGGGAAAAACCCGGGGAGCTGTTTTTT.